The 6 T cell receptor beta chains given below trace back to one sample, sequenced in a study of shared clonotypes between healthy human individuals. Positive CCR7 selection of CD45RO-negative cells yielded the naive CD8 cells, and terminally differentiated effector memory CD45RA+ cells were excluded. This table comes from immunoSEQ multiplex PCR, and its TCRdb copy is limited to in-frame clones, with some not included. The table records more than 2 million clones, about 94% of them present only once. The sequenced sample was naive CD8+ T cells from PBMCs. These receptors originate from a man between 18 and 35 years old in good health. Some clones in this sample may be carry-over from other donors' samples.

The J gene is TRBJ2-2, the V gene TRBV9; D unresolved. Trimming took off 2 bases at V and 6 bases at J, with 8 bases between the two ends. Germline CDR1 SGDLS, CDR2 YYNGEE. This CDR3 has 13 residues. This CDR3 reads CASSVYLSGELFF. The DNA for the CDR3 is TGTGCCAGCAGCGTCTACTTGTCCGGGGAGCTGTTTTTT. The full variable domain, in which reference TRBV9 and TRBJ2-2 provide the parts outside the CDR3, is DSGVTQTPKHLITATGQRVTLRCSPRSGDLSVYWYQQSLDQGLQFLIQYYNGEERAKGNILERFSAQQFPDLHSELNLSSLELGDSALYFCASSVYLSGELFFGEGSRLTVL.

The chain carries TRBV9 and TRBJ2-7; 14 positions agree with TRBD2. V dropped 4 bases and J dropped 0; count of bases not matched to a gene: 9. Looked up from germline, CDR1 is SGDLS and CDR2 is YYNGEE. The CDR3 has 18 residues. CDR3 nucleotides: TGTGCCAGCAGCTTCGGGACTAGCGGGAGTGGGGACTCCTACGAGCAGTACTTC. Amino acid sequence: CASSFGTSGSGDSYEQYF. Full variable domain (outside the CDR3, taken from reference TRBV9 and TRBJ2-7): DSGVTQTPKHLITATGQRVTLRCSPRSGDLSVYWYQQSLDQGLQFLIQYYNGEERAKGNILERFSAQQFPDLHSELNLSSLELGDSALYFCASSFGTSGSGDSYEQYFGPGTRLTVT.

The CDR3 DNA is TGTGCCAGCTCACCGGCACCTACCTACGAGCAGTACTTC. It codes for CASSPAPTYEQYF. J is TRBJ2-7 and V is TRBV18; D ambiguous. V gave up 3 bases and J gave up 2 bases, with 8 bases separating them. This CDR3 is built from 13 residues. Germline CDR1 KGHSH, CDR2 LQKENI. The full variable domain, in which reference TRBV18 and TRBJ2-7 provide the parts outside the CDR3, is NAGVMQNPRHLVRRRGQEARLRCSPMKGHSHVYWYRQLPEEGLKFMVYLQKENIIDESGMPKERFSAEFPKEGPSILRIQQVVRGDSAAYFCASSPAPTYEQYFGPGTRLTVT.

This chain connects TRBV15 to TRBJ2-3, with 7 bases that match TRBD2. J lost 7 bases, V lost 3 bases, and 16 bases had no gene match. Germline assignment: CDR1 LNHNV and CDR2 YYDKDF (reference sequence). The CDR3 runs 17 residues. In DNA form, the CDR3 reads TGTGCCACCAGCAGGGCCATCGTGACTAGCAGTCTGCATACGCAGTATTTT. Its protein product is CATSRAIVTSSLHTQYF.

The chain employs TRBV4-3 and TRBJ2-1; D possibly corresponds to TRBD2 (6 bases). The CDR3 has 15 amino acids. Looked up from germline, CDR1 is LGHNA and CDR2 is YSLEER. V was cut by 1 base and J by 8 bases, with 15 bases left in between. The CDR3: CASSQGGTYHDEQFF. CDR3 coding DNA: TGCGCCAGCAGCCAAGGCGGGACCTACCACGATGAGCAGTTCTTC.

The V and J genes are TRBV6-1 and TRBJ2-7; D is undetermined. Trimming pared 11 bases from V and 0 bases from J, leaving 2 bases between. The germline V gene has CDR1 MNHNS and CDR2 SASEGT. There are 9 residues in the CDR3. Written as DNA, the CDR3 is TGTGCCTGCTCCTACGAGCAGTACTTC. Its translation: CACSYEQYF.